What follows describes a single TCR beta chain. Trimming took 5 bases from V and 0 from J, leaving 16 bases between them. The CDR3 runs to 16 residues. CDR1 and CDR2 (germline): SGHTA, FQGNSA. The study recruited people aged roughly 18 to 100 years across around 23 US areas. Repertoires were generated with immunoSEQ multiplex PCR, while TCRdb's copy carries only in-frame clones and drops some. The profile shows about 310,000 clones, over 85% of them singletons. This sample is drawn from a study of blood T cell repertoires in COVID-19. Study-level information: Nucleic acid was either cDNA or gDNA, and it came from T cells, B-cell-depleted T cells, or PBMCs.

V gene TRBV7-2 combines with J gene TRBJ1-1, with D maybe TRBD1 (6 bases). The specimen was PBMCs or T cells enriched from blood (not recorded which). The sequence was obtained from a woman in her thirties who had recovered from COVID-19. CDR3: CASSLRDTHMNTEAFF. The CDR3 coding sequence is TGTGCCAGCAGCCTCCGGGACACCCACATGAACACTGAAGCTTTCTTT.